Shown below are 13 T cell receptor beta chains from a single sample sequenced in a study of CD8+CD57+ T cells in acquired aplastic anemia. Both TCR beta VDJ combination and CDR3 sequence profiling were carried out. Genomic DNA was the template for this profiling. TCRdb reprocessed the reads with MiXCR, giving one entry per CDR3 protein. The sample has fewer than 250,000 distinct CDR3 sequences; approximately 49% are singletons. The specimen was sorted CD4+, CD8+, or CD8+CD57+ T cells (not recorded which) from PBMCs. All receptors come from a human donor in good health, serving as a control.

V gene TRBV20-1 combines with J gene TRBJ2-5; TRBD1 aligns across 7 bases. The CDR3 contains 14 residues. The germline gives CDR1 DFQATT, CDR2 SNEGSKA (reference sequence). Unmatched junction bases numbered 6, after V lost 3 bases and J lost 2 bases. CDR3 bases: TGCAGTGCTAGGGGTGGGGACAGACAAGAGACCCAGTACTTC. It yields the protein CSARGGDRQETQYF.

CDR3 protein: CASSYSGSSGNTIYF. The DNA of the CDR3 is TGTGCCAGCAGTTATTCAGGCAGTTCTGGAAACACCATATATTTT. J is TRBJ1-3 and V is TRBV6-5; D remains unclear. CDR1 and CDR2 from the germline V gene are MNHEY and SVGAGI. This CDR3 has 15 amino acids. With 3 bases removed from V and 1 base from J, the gap between germline ends came to 10 bases.

This clonotype was observed a handful of times. The chain recombines TRBV24-1 with TRBJ2-2; no firm D call. The V gene's germline CDR1 is KGHDR and CDR2 SFDVKD. CDR3 length: 12 amino acids. The V end was cut by 4 bases, the J end by 4 bases, with 3 bases between. This chain's CDR3 is CATSEGTGELFF. The DNA for the CDR3 is TGTGCCACCAGTGAGGGCACCGGGGAGCTGTTTTTT.

This clonotype has a count of ten or more. The chain carries TRBV4-3 and TRBJ2-3, with 13 bases matching TRBD2. The CDR3 has 19 amino acids. Trimming removed 3 bases from V and 2 bases from J; junction bases left unmatched: 11. The germline V gene has CDR1 LGHNA and CDR2 YSLEER. CDR3 coding DNA: TGCGCCAGCAGCCAGAGGACTAGCGGGGGATCGTATTCCACAGATACGCAGTATTTT. This translates into CASSQRTSGGSYSTDTQYF.

This chain connects TRBV7-3 to TRBJ2-7, with TRBD2 matching 9 bases. Looked up from germline, CDR1 is SGHTA and CDR2 is FQGTGA. With 4 bases clipped from V and 6 bases from J, the junction kept 4 bases outside the gene matches. CDR3 size: 13 residues. CDR3 nucleotides: TGTGCCAGCAGCTCCCGAGCGGGGGGCGAGCAGTACTTC. It yields the protein CASSSRAGGEQYF.

This clonotype was observed many times. The chain has TRBV6-5 and TRBJ2-1, with TRBD2 matching over 8 bases. CDR1 and CDR2 from the germline V gene are MNHEY and SVGAGI. This CDR3 has 15 residues. The V and J ends lost 5 bases and 9 bases, in that order; junction bases with no gene match: 12. Here the CDR3 reads CASSDRGGRSGEQFF. CDR3 nucleotide sequence: TGTGCCAGCAGTGACCGCGGGGGGAGATCAGGTGAGCAGTTCTTC.

The chain carries TRBV24-1 and TRBJ2-3; no clear D. Germline loops: CDR1 KGHDR, CDR2 SFDVKD. V shed 2 bases and J shed 1 base, with 6 bases lying between them. The CDR3 contains 14 residues. This CDR3 is CATSDWMGTDTQYF. For the CDR3, the DNA is TGTGCCACCAGTGATTGGATGGGCACAGATACGCAGTATTTT.

Ten or more counts support this clonotype. The V call is TRBV5-1, the J call TRBJ2-1; 11 positions match TRBD2. The trim removed 3 bases at V and 8 bases at J, leaving 10 bases unmatched. The CDR3 covers 16 residues. The germline V gene encodes CDR1 SGHRS and CDR2 YFSETQ. CDR3 protein: CASSSSSGGSPDEQFF. For the CDR3, the DNA is TGCGCCAGCAGCTCGTCTAGCGGGGGGTCCCCCGATGAGCAGTTCTTC.

CDR3 amino acids: CASSIPGGGTQYF. The CDR3 DNA is TGTGCCAGTAGTATCCCGGGGGGGGGGACCCAGTACTTC. The chain is built from TRBV19 and TRBJ2-5; 8 bases are a match to TRBD2. CDR1 is LNHDA, CDR2 SQIVND, per germline (reference sequence). V gave up 3 bases and J gave up 7 bases; unmatched junction bases: 4. The CDR3 is 13 amino acids.

This chain uses TRBV19 with TRBJ1-6; D is possibly TRBD1 (5 bases). From germline, CDR1 is LNHDA and CDR2 SQIVND (reference sequence). CDR3 length equals 15 residues. V was cut by 3 bases and J by 8 bases, with 14 bases left in between. The DNA for the CDR3 is TGTGCCAGTAGTATCGGGGCTAAGCTTGATTCACCCCTCCACTTT. It codes for CASSIGAKLDSPLHF.

On this clonotype itself: This clone may be a read error of a much larger clone one base away. This sequence joins TRBV6-2 or TRBV6-3 and TRBJ1-5; 8 positions match TRBD1. The germline gives CDR1 MNHEY, CDR2 SVGEGT. The length of the CDR3 is 14 residues. The CDR3 DNA reads TGTGCCGGCAGCAAGACAGGGGGCAATCAGCCCCAGCATTTT. As protein: CAGSKTGGNQPQHF.

V usage is TRBV10-3 and J usage is TRBJ1-5; 12 nucleotides match TRBD1. CDR1 and CDR2 from the germline V gene are ENHRY and SYGVKD. This CDR3 contains 17 residues. With V trimmed by 4 bases and J by 7 bases, 11 bases remained unmatched. The CDR3 DNA sequence: TGTGCCATCAGTGGGGGTAGCGGGACAGGGGGCGGGCAGCCCCAGCATTTT. Amino acids: CAISGGSGTGGGQPQHF.

The chain carries TRBV29-1 and TRBJ1-2; tentative D call: TRBD1 (6 bases). Between the trimmed V and J ends, which lost 6 bases and 1 base, there was a span of 12 bases. This CDR3 has 13 residues. Germline loops: CDR1 SQVTM, CDR2 ANQGSEA. CDR3 in DNA: TGCAGCGTCGCCAAGGGGGTTAACTATGGCTACACCTTC. This codes for CSVAKGVNYGYTF. Looking up the rest from reference TRBV29-1 and TRBJ1-2 gives the full variable domain: SAVISQKPSRDICQRGTSLTIQCQVDSQVTMMFWYRQQPGQSLTLIATANQGSEATYESGFVIDKFPISRPNLTFSTLTVSNMSPEDSSIYLCSVAKGVNYGYTFGSGTRLTVV.